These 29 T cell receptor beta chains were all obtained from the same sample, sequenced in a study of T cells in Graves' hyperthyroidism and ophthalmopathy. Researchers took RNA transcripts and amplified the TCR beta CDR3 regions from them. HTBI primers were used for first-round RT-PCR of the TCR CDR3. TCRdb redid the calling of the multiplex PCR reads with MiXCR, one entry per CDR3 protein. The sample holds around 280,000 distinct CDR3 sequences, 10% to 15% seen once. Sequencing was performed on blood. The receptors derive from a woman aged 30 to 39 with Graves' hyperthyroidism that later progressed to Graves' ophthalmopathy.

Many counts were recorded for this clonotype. Here the CDR3 DNA reads TGTGCCAGCAGTTACTCGAATCCAGGGCGAAACACTGAAGCTTTCTTT. Translating it yields CASSYSNPGRNTEAFF. The chain recombines TRBV6-2 or TRBV6-3 with TRBJ1-1; D might be TRBD1 (5 bases). V lost 0 bases, J lost 2 bases, and 13 bases lay in between. Germline CDR1 MNHEY, CDR2 SVGEGT. The CDR3 consists of 16 residues.

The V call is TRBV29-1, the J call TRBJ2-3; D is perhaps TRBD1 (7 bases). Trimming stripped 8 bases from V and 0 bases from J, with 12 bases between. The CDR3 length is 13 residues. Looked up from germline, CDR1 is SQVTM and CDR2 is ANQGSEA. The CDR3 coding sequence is TGCAGCCAGGGGGGACCTAGCACAGATACGCAGTATTTT. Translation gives CSQGGPSTDTQYF.

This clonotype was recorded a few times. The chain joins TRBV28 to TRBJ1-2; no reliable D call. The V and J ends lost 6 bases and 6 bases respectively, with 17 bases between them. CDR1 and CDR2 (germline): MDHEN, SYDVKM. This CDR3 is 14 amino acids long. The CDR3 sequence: CASRYGLEENGYTF. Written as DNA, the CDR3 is TGTGCCAGCAGGTATGGGCTGGAGGAAAATGGCTACACCTTC.

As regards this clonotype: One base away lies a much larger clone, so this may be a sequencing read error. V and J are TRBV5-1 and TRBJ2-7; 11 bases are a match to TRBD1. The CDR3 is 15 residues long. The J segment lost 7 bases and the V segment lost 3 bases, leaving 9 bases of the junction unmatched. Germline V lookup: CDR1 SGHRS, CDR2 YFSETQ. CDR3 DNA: TGCGCCAGCAGCTCAGAAAAGGGACAGGGGGATGAGCAGTACTTC. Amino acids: CASSSEKGQGDEQYF.

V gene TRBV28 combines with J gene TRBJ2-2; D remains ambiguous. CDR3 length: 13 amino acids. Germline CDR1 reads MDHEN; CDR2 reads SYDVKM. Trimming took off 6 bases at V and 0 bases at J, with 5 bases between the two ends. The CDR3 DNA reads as TGTGCCAGCAGAAGAGCGAACACCGGGGAGCTGTTTTTT. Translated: CASRRANTGELFF.

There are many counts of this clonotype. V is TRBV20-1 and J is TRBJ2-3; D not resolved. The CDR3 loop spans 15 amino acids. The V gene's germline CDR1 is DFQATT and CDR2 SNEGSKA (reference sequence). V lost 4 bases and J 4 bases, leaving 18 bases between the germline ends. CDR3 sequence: CSAIPPTLSPDTQYF. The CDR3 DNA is TGCAGTGCTATTCCACCGACCCTCTCTCCAGATACGCAGTATTTT.

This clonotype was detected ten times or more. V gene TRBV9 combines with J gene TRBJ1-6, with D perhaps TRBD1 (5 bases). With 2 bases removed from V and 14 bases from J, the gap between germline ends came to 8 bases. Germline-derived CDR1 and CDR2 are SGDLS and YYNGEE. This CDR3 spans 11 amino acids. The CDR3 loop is CASSVDTTLHF. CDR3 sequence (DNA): TGTGCCAGCAGCGTGGACACCACCCTCCACTTT.

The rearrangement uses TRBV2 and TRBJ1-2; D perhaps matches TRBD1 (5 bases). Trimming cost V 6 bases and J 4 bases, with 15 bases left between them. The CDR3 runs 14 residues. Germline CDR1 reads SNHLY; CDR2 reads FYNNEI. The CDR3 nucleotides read TGTGCCAGCAGGGGGCAGAGCGACATCTATGGCTACACCTTC. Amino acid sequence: CASRGQSDIYGYTF.

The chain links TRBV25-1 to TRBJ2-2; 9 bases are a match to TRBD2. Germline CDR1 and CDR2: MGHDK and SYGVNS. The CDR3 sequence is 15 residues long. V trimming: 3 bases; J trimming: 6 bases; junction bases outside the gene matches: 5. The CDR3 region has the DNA TGTGCCAGCAGTGATAGCGGGAGAGAGGCCGGGGAGCTGTTTTTT. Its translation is CASSDSGREAGELFF.

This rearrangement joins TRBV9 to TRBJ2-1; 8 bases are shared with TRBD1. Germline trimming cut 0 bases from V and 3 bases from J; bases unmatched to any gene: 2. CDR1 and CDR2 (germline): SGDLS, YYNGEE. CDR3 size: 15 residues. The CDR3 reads CASSVAGQGYNEQFF. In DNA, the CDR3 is TGTGCCAGCAGCGTAGCAGGACAGGGCTACAATGAGCAGTTCTTC.

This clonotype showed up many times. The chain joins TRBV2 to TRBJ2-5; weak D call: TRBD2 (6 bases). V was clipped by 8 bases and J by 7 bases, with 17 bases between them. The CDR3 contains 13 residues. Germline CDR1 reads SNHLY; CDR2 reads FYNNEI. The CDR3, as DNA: TGTGCCAGCTACTGGACTAACGGGGGGACCCAGTACTTC. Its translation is CASYWTNGGTQYF. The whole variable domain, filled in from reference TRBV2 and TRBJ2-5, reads EPEVTQTPSHQVTQMGQEVILRCVPISNHLYFYWYRQILGQKVEFLVSFYNNEISEKSEIFDDQFSVERPDGSNFTLKIRSTKLEDSAMYFCASYWTNGGTQYFGPGTRLLVL.

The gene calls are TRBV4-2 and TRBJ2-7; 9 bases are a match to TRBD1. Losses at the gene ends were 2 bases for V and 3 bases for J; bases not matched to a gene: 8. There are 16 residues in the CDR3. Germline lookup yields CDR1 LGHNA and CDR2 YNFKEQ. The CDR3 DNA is TGTGCCAGCAGCCAAACTACAGGGGGCGTAGTCTACGAGCAGTACTTC. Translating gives CASSQTTGGVVYEQYF.

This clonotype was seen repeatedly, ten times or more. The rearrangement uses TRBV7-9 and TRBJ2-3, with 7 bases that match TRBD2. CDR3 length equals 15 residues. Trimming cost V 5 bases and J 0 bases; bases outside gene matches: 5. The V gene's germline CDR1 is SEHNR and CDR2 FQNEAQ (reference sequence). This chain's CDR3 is CASSLLASSTDTQYF. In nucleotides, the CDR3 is TGTGCCAGCAGCCTACTAGCGTCCAGCACAGATACGCAGTATTTT.

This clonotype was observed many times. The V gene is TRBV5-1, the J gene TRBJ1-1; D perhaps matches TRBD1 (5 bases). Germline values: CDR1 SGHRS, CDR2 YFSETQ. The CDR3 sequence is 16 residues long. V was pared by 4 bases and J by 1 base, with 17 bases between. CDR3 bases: TGCGCCAGCAGCCCGACCGGAGGGGCTAGGAACACTGAAGCTTTCTTT. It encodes CASSPTGGARNTEAFF.

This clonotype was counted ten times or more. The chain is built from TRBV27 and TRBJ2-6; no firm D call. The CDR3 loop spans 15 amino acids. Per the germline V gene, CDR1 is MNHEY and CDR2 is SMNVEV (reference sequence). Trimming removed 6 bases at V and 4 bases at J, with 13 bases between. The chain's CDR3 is CASRNAFSGANVLTF. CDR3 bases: TGTGCCAGCAGAAACGCGTTCTCAGGGGCCAACGTCCTGACTTTC.

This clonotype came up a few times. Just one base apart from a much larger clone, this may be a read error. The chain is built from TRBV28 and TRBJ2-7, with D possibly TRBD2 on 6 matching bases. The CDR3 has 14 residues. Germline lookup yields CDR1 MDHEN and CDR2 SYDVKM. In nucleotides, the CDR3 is TGTGCCCACAGCGCATATAGCGGACCCTACGAGCAGCACTTC. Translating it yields CAHSAYSGPYEQHF.

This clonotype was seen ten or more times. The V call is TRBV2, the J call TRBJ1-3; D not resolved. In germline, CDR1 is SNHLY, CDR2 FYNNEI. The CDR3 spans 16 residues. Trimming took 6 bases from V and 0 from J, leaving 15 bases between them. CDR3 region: CASSPNAEASGNTIYF. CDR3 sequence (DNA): TGTGCCAGCAGCCCTAACGCAGAGGCCTCTGGAAACACCATATATTTT.

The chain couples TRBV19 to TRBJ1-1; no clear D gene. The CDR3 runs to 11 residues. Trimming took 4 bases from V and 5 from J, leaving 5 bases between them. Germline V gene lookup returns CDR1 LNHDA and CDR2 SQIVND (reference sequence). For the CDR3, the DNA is TGTGCCAGTAGTAAAGGAACTGAAGCTTTCTTT. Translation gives CASSKGTEAFF.

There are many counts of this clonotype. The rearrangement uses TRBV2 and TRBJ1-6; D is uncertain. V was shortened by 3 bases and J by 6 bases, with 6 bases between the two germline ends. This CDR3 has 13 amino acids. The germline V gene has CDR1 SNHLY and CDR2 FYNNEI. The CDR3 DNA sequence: TGTGCCAGCAGTGATTTGCCTAATTCACCCCTCCACTTT. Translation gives CASSDLPNSPLHF.

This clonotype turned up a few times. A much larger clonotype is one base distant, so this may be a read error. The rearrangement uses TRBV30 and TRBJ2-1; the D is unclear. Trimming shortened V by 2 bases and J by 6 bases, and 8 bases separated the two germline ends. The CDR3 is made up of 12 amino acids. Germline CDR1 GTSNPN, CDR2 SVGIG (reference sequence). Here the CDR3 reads CAWSLLGNEQFF. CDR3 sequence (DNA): TGTGCCTGGAGTTTGTTAGGCAATGAGCAGTTCTTC.

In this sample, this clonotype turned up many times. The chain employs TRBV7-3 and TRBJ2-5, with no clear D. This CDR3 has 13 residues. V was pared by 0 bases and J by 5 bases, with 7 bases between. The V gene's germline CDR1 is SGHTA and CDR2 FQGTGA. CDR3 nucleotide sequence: TGTGCCAGCAGCTTAACGCTGATGGAGACCCAGTACTTC. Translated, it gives CASSLTLMETQYF.

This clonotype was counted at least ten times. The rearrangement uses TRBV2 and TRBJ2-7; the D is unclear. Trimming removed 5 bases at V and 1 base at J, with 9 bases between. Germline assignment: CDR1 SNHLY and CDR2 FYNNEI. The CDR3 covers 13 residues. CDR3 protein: CASSSHGSYEQYF. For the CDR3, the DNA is TGTGCCAGCAGTTCGCACGGGTCCTACGAGCAGTACTTC.

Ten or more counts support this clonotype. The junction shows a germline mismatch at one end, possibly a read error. CDR3 region: CASSLAQSTNTQYF. CDR3 DNA: TGCGCCAGCAGCTTGGCGCAGAGCACAAATACGCAGTATTTT. This chain links TRBV11-2 with TRBJ2-3, with unresolved D. This CDR3 spans 14 amino acids. Looked up from germline, CDR1 is SGHAT and CDR2 is FQNNGV.

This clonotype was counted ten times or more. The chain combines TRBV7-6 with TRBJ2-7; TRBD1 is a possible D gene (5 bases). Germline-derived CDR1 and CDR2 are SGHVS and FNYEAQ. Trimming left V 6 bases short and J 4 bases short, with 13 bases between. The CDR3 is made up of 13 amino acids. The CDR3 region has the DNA TGTGCCAGCAGTCAGAACAGGCGTTACGAGCAGTACTTC. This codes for CASSQNRRYEQYF.

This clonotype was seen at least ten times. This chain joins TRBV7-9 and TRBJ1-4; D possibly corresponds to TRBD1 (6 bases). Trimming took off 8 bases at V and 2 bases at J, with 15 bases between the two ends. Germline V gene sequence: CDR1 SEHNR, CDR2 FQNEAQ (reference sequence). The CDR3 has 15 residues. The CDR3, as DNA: TGTGCCAGCTCACCAGGGGAGATGACTAATGAAAAACTGTTTTTT. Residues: CASSPGEMTNEKLFF.

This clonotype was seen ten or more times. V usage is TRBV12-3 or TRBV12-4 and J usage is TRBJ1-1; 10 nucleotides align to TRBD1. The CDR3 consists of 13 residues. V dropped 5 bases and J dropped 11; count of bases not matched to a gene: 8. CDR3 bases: TGTGCCAGCAGTAGATTGTCGGACAGGGGGGCTTTCTTT. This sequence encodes CASSRLSDRGAFF.

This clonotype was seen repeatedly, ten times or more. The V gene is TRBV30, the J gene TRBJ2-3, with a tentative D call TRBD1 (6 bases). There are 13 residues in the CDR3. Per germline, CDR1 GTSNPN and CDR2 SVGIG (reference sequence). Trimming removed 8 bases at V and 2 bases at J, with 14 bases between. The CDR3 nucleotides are TGTGCCGGGACAAGTAGTAACACAGATACGCAGTATTTT. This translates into CAGTSSNTDTQYF. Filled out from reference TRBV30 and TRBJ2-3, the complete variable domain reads SQTIHQWPATLVQPVGSPLSLECTVEGTSNPNLYWYRQAAGRGLQLLFYSVGIGQISSEVPQNLSASRPQDRQFILSSKKLLLSDSGFYLCAGTSSNTDTQYFGPGTRLTVL.

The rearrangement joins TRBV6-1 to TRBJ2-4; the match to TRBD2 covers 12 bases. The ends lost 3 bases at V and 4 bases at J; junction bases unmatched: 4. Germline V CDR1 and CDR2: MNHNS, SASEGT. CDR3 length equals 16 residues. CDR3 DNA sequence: TGTGCCAGCAGTGAGACTAGCGGGAGATGGAAAAACATTCAGTACTTC. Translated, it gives CASSETSGRWKNIQYF.

CDR3 bases: TGTGCCAGCAGCTTCTTCGACAGAGCGAACACCGGGGAGCTGTTTTTT. It is translated as CASSFFDRANTGELFF. This sequence joins TRBV7-8 and TRBJ2-2; D might be TRBD1 (5 bases). Germline V gives CDR1 SGHVS, CDR2 FQNEAQ. The CDR3 extends over 16 amino acids. The V end lost 3 bases, the J end lost 0 bases, and 11 bases lay between the germline ends.